Presented here are 30 T cell receptor beta chains from one specimen sequenced in a study of technical replicates of blood from several donors (dated by TCRdb to the late 2010s). Libraries were prepared through the immunoSEQ multiplex PCR assay. TCRdb took this table from immuneACCESS and kept in-frame rearrangements with V and J called. Such tables lack part of the clones; where checked against another copy, unresolved V genes explain under half of the gap, and the rest is unexplained. This sample is represented by approximately 14,000 clones; around four fifths of them were singletons. Approximately 12% of the sample rests with the top ten. The sequencing sample was made of PBMCs. The origin of the receptors is a human donor in good health.

The chain carries TRBV30 and TRBJ1-2; tentative D call: TRBD1 (6 bases). Trimming removed 1 base at V and 6 bases at J, with 18 bases between. Germline values: CDR1 GTSNPN, CDR2 SVGIG (reference sequence). CDR3 length equals 15 residues. The CDR3 DNA follows: TGTGCCTGGAGTGATGCAGGGGTCGCCGCCGATGGCTACACCTTC. Amino acids: CAWSDAGVAADGYTF.

The V and J genes are TRBV29-1 and TRBJ2-3, with 12 bases identical to TRBD2. Unmatched junction bases numbered 5, after V lost 1 base and J lost 6 bases. Germline V gene sequence: CDR1 SQVTM, CDR2 ANQGSEA. The CDR3 runs to 15 residues. The CDR3 sequence is CSVEVLAGGRDTQYF. The CDR3 bases are TGCAGCGTTGAAGTACTAGCGGGAGGCAGGGATACGCAGTATTTT.

This chain connects TRBV27 to TRBJ2-1, with 7 bases fitting TRBD2. The germline V gene encodes CDR1 MNHEY and CDR2 SMNVEV (reference sequence). Unmatched junction bases numbered 14, after V lost 3 bases and J lost 6 bases. This CDR3 spans 17 amino acids. This CDR3 reads CASSFRTRTTRANEQFF. CDR3 nucleotide sequence: TGTGCCAGCAGTTTCAGGACTAGGACCACCCGTGCCAATGAGCAGTTCTTC.

This chain links TRBV5-6 with TRBJ1-2; 7 nucleotides line up with TRBD1. Germline CDR1 SGHDT, CDR2 YYEEEE. J lost 1 base, V lost 7 bases, and 7 bases had no gene match. The CDR3 consists of 14 residues. This CDR3 is CASGTALVNYGYTF. The DNA for the CDR3 is TGTGCCAGCGGGACAGCCCTTGTTAACTATGGCTACACCTTC. Variable domain in full (rest from reference TRBV5-6 and TRBJ1-2): DAGVTQSPTHLIKTRGQQVTLRCSPKSGHDTVSWYQQALGQGPQFIFQYYEEEERQRGNFPDRFSGHQFPNYSSELNVNALLLGDSALYLCASGTALVNYGYTFGSGTRLTVV.

The J gene is TRBJ2-1, the V gene TRBV7-6; 13 bases map to TRBD2. Germline CDR1 and CDR2: SGHVS and FNYEAQ. The J segment lost 6 bases and the V segment lost 1 base, leaving 0 bases of the junction unmatched. The CDR3 runs to 15 residues. CDR3: CASSLGTSGSNEQFF. CDR3 bases: TGTGCCAGCAGCTTAGGGACTAGCGGGAGCAATGAGCAGTTCTTC.

The chain combines TRBV5-1 with TRBJ2-2; D call uncertain. Germline CDR1 SGHRS, CDR2 YFSETQ. V was cut by 0 bases and J by 6 bases, with 15 bases left in between. The CDR3 sequence is 16 residues long. The CDR3 DNA is TGCGCCAGCAGCTTGGCCAGTGACTCTTTTTCCGGGGAGCTGTTTTTT. It encodes CASSLASDSFSGELFF.

The table lists this clone with a few counts. The rearrangement links TRBV5-1 to TRBJ2-7; 8 bases map to TRBD1. Unmatched junction bases numbered 11, after V lost 4 bases and J lost 2 bases. The CDR3 has 16 residues. Germline V CDR1 and CDR2: SGHRS, YFSETQ. The CDR3 protein is CASSTGRDRPTYEQYF. In DNA, the CDR3 is TGCGCCAGCAGCACAGGCCGGGACAGGCCGACCTACGAGCAGTACTTC.

V usage is TRBV4-2 and J usage is TRBJ2-7, with a weak D call TRBD2 (5 bases). The CDR3 spans 14 residues. V was cut by 1 base and J by 2 bases, with 9 bases left in between. The germline CDR1 and CDR2 sequences are LGHNA and YNFKEQ. The CDR3 DNA sequence: TGTGCCAGCAGCCAAGTCCGGGGAACCTACGAGCAGTACTTC. As protein: CASSQVRGTYEQYF.

The chain carries TRBV5-1 and TRBJ1-3; 8 bases map to TRBD1. The CDR3 runs 15 residues. V shed 4 bases and J 4 bases; nucleotides not matched to a gene: 7. Germline values: CDR1 SGHRS, CDR2 YFSETQ. CDR3 bases: TGCGCCAGCAGCGACAGGACAGGGCGCGGAAACACCATATATTTT. This sequence encodes CASSDRTGRGNTIYF. The whole variable domain, filled in from reference TRBV5-1 and TRBJ1-3, reads KAGVTQTPRYLIKTRGQQVTLSCSPISGHRSVSWYQQTPGQGLQFLFEYFSETQRNKGNFPGRFSGRQFSNSRSEMNVSTLELGDSALYLCASSDRTGRGNTIYFGEGSWLTVV.

This sequence joins TRBV28 and TRBJ2-5; TRBD2 matches at 12 bases. CDR3 size: 16 residues. V lost 5 bases and J lost 1; bases outside the gene matches: 5. Germline V gene data show CDR1 as MDHEN and CDR2 as SYDVKM. CDR3: CASSPWTSGTQETQYF. The CDR3 DNA sequence: TGTGCCAGCAGTCCCTGGACTAGCGGGACCCAAGAGACCCAGTACTTC.

The V and J genes are TRBV11-2 and TRBJ2-3; TRBD2 matches 12 bases. Germline CDR1 and CDR2: SGHAT and FQNNGV. The CDR3 is made up of 17 amino acids. V lost 1 base to trimming and J lost 5 bases; unmatched junction nucleotides: 7. CDR3 bases: TGTGCCAGCAGCTTAGTGGCTAGCGGGAGGGCCATAGATACGCAGTATTTT. This sequence encodes CASSLVASGRAIDTQYF.

The chain employs TRBV2 and TRBJ1-1; 7 nucleotides agree with TRBD1. Germline CDR1 is SNHLY and CDR2 is FYNNEI. The V segment lost 2 bases and the J segment 1 base; nucleotides outside the gene matches: 4. The CDR3 runs to 15 residues. CDR3 region: CASSELDRANTEAFF. The DNA for the CDR3 is TGTGCCAGCAGTGAATTAGACAGGGCGAACACTGAAGCTTTCTTT. Combining the CDR3 with reference TRBV2 and TRBJ1-1 gives the whole variable domain EPEVTQTPSHQVTQMGQEVILRCVPISNHLYFYWYRQILGQKVEFLVSFYNNEISEKSEIFDDQFSVERPDGSNFTLKIRSTKLEDSAMYFCASSELDRANTEAFFGQGTRLTVV.

V usage is TRBV30 and J usage is TRBJ1-2; D ambiguous. The CDR3 spans 12 residues. Trimming took 6 bases from V and 3 from J, leaving 11 bases between them. Per the germline V gene, CDR1 is GTSNPN and CDR2 is SVGIG (reference sequence). As DNA, the CDR3 is TGTGCCTGTAAAACAGTAGACTATGGCTACACCTTC. Translation: CACKTVDYGYTF.

V usage is TRBV2 and J usage is TRBJ2-7; 7 bases are a match to TRBD1. V trimming: 7 bases; J trimming: 3 bases; junction bases outside the gene matches: 9. The CDR3 extends over 14 amino acids. Per the germline V gene, CDR1 is SNHLY and CDR2 is FYNNEI. The CDR3: CASNRQGIFYEQYF. DNA for the CDR3: TGTGCCAGCAACCGACAGGGTATTTTCTACGAGCAGTACTTC.

The chain carries TRBV27 and TRBJ2-7; 11 nucleotides match TRBD2. The germline gives CDR1 MNHEY, CDR2 SMNVEV (reference sequence). The CDR3 runs to 16 residues. After removal of 2 bases from V and 8 bases from J, the junction contained 11 bases not matched to a gene. DNA for the CDR3: TGTGCCAGCAGTTTAGAAGGGGGAACTAGCGGGAGAAAGCAGTACTTC. It is translated as CASSLEGGTSGRKQYF.

The rearrangement joins TRBV18 to TRBJ2-5; no clear D gene. This CDR3 is built from 14 residues. V lost 2 bases to trimming and J lost 0 bases, with 7 bases between them. Germline V CDR1 and CDR2: KGHSH, LQKENI. CDR3 coding DNA: TGTGCCAGCTCACCATCGCAGGACCAAGAGACCCAGTACTTC. Its translation: CASSPSQDQETQYF.

In nucleotides, the CDR3 is TGTGCCTGGAGTGTAGGGGGCCAAGAGACCCAGTACTTC. It specifies CAWSVGGQETQYF. This sequence joins TRBV30 and TRBJ2-5; D is perhaps TRBD1 (6 bases). Germline V gene lookup returns CDR1 GTSNPN and CDR2 SVGIG (reference sequence). This CDR3 has 13 amino acids. Trimming pared 0 bases from V and 1 base from J, leaving 6 bases between.

V usage is TRBV27 and J usage is TRBJ2-6, with D tentatively TRBD1 (6 bases). V was clipped by 2 bases and J by 1 base, with 12 bases between them. This CDR3 has 17 amino acids. Germline assignment: CDR1 MNHEY and CDR2 SMNVEV (reference sequence). The CDR3 DNA sequence: TGTGCCAGCAGTTTAGCAGGGGCTGCATCTGGGGCCAACGTCCTGACTTTC. It specifies CASSLAGAASGANVLTF.

The chain joins TRBV19 to TRBJ2-1; weak D call: TRBD2 (6 bases). V was shortened by 5 bases and J by 8 bases, with 13 bases between the two germline ends. The length of the CDR3 is 13 residues. Germline-derived CDR1 and CDR2 are LNHDA and SQIVND (reference sequence). For the CDR3, the DNA is TGTGCCAGTAGTCCCGTCGGGACTTATGAGCAGTTCTTC. Residues: CASSPVGTYEQFF.

This clone was counted a single time. This rearrangement joins TRBV20-1 to TRBJ2-7, with D possibly being TRBD1 (5 bases). The length of the CDR3 is 11 residues. Trimming left V 3 bases short and J 12 bases short, with 15 bases between. Germline V gives CDR1 DFQATT, CDR2 SNEGSKA (reference sequence). The CDR3 nucleotides are TGCAGTGCTAGTAATAGGGGTGGTTGGTACTTC. It yields the protein CSASNRGGWYF.

On this clone: This sample also contains other DNA sequences that code for the same CDR3. The V gene is TRBV5-1, the J gene TRBJ1-1, with D possibly matching TRBD1 (5 bases). CDR1 and CDR2 from the germline V gene are SGHRS and YFSETQ. The ends were cut back, 6 bases at V and 0 bases at J, with 9 bases in the middle. This CDR3 has 13 amino acids. For the CDR3, the DNA is TGCGCCAGCACGCGGGGGATGAACACTGAAGCTTTCTTT. It specifies CASTRGMNTEAFF.

The V call is TRBV6-5, the J call TRBJ2-5, with 11 bases lining up with TRBD2. The CDR3 extends over 15 amino acids. Trimming removed 6 bases from V and 5 bases from J; junction bases left unmatched: 8. Germline V gives CDR1 MNHEY, CDR2 SVGAGI. The CDR3 DNA sequence: TGTGCCAGCAGATCTACTAGCGGGAGTAGGGAGACCCAGTACTTC. Translation: CASRSTSGSRETQYF.

The V gene is TRBV7-6, the J gene TRBJ2-6; 9 bases line up with TRBD2. The CDR3 is made up of 21 amino acids. Germline CDR1 and CDR2: SGHVS and FNYEAQ. V was clipped by 0 bases and J by 0 bases; unmatched bases: 12. CDR3: CASSLAAGAGGDHSGANVLTF. CDR3 DNA: TGTGCCAGCAGCTTAGCAGCTGGAGCGGGAGGTGACCACTCTGGGGCCAACGTCCTGACTTTC.

This clone is a singleton in its sample. The chain has TRBV7-9 and TRBJ2-7; 7 nucleotides align to TRBD1. CDR1 is SEHNR and CDR2 is FQNEAQ in the germline V gene (reference sequence). This CDR3 is built from 16 residues. V lost 5 bases, J lost 0 bases, and 10 bases stayed unmatched. CDR3 nucleotide sequence: TGTGCCAGCAGCGCTACCAGGACAGGCCTCTCCTACGAGCAGTACTTC. This gives the protein CASSATRTGLSYEQYF.

The chain combines TRBV6-5 with TRBJ2-7; TRBD1 matches 9 bases. V lost 2 bases, J lost 6 bases, and 8 bases stayed unmatched. This CDR3 contains 15 residues. CDR1 is MNHEY, CDR2 SVGAGI, per germline. CDR3 amino acids: CASSYGGQGSGEQYF. The CDR3, as DNA: TGTGCCAGCAGTTACGGTGGACAGGGGTCAGGCGAGCAGTACTTC.

J is TRBJ1-2 and V is TRBV2; 7 bases fit TRBD1. The CDR3 covers 23 residues. The germline V gene has CDR1 SNHLY and CDR2 FYNNEI. V dropped 2 bases and J dropped 7; count of bases not matched to a gene: 34. The CDR3 DNA follows: TGTGCCAGCAGTGAAAATCTGAGGGGTAGCTGGGGACAGATTATTTTAACTATGCTTGGCTACACCTTC. Its protein product is CASSENLRGSWGQIILTMLGYTF. Based on the CDR3 plus reference TRBV2 and TRBJ1-2, the full variable domain is EPEVTQTPSHQVTQMGQEVILRCVPISNHLYFYWYRQILGQKVEFLVSFYNNEISEKSEIFDDQFSVERPDGSNFTLKIRSTKLEDSAMYFCASSENLRGSWGQIILTMLGYTFGSGTRLTVV.

The chain couples TRBV5-1 to TRBJ2-1, with D uncertain. The CDR3 covers 14 residues. V lost 0 bases, J lost 6 bases, and 10 bases lay in between. Germline assignment: CDR1 SGHRS and CDR2 YFSETQ. The DNA for the CDR3 is TGCGCCAGCAGCTTGGATGCAACTCCCAATGAGCAGTTCTTC. It codes for CASSLDATPNEQFF. The full variable domain, with the rest looked up from reference TRBV5-1 and TRBJ2-1, is KAGVTQTPRYLIKTRGQQVTLSCSPISGHRSVSWYQQTPGQGLQFLFEYFSETQRNKGNFPGRFSGRQFSNSRSEMNVSTLELGDSALYLCASSLDATPNEQFFGPGTRLTVL.

The rearrangement uses TRBV30 and TRBJ2-1, with 7 bases fitting TRBD2. The CDR3 consists of 15 residues. The junction had 6 bases not matched to a gene; V was cut back by 4 bases and J by 0 bases. Germline V CDR1 and CDR2: GTSNPN, SVGIG (reference sequence). This CDR3 is CAWMLAGSSYNEQFF. CDR3 nucleotides: TGTGCCTGGATGTTAGCGGGCAGCTCCTACAATGAGCAGTTCTTC.

The genes are TRBV2 and TRBJ1-2; 12 bases line up with TRBD1. This CDR3 comprises 17 residues. Germline V gene sequence: CDR1 SNHLY, CDR2 FYNNEI. With V trimmed by 7 bases and J by 4 bases, 13 bases remained unmatched. The CDR3 coding sequence is TGTGCCAGCATTACCGGGACAGGGGGCGCGTGGGGCTATGGCTACACCTTC. Translating gives CASITGTGGAWGYGYTF.

The rearrangement uses TRBV6-1 and TRBJ1-2, with TRBD1 as a possible D gene (6 bases). Germline CDR1 is MNHNS and CDR2 is SASEGT. CDR3 length: 14 residues. V was pared by 3 bases and J by 4 bases, with 12 bases between. The CDR3 bases are TGTGCCAGCAGTGATCAGGGGCTAGCCTATGGCTACACCTTC. Protein sequence: CASSDQGLAYGYTF.